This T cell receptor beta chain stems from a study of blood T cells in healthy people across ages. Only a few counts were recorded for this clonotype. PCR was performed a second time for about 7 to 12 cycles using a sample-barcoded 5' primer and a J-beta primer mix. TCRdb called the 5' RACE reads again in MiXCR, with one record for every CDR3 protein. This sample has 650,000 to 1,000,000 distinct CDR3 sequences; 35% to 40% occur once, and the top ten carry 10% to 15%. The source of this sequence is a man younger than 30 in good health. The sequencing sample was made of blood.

In nucleotides, the CDR3 is TGCAGCGTTGTAGACAGTAGCAATCAGCCCCAGCATTTT. Translation: CSVVDSSNQPQHF. The V gene is TRBV29-1, the J gene TRBJ1-5; maybe TRBD1 (5 bases). Trimming took off 4 bases at V and 0 bases at J, with 7 bases between the two ends. Germline V lookup: CDR1 SQVTM, CDR2 ANQGSEA. CDR3 length: 13 amino acids. Full variable domain (rest looked up from reference TRBV29-1 and TRBJ1-5): SAVISQKPSRDICQRGTSLTIQCQVDSQVTMMFWYRQQPGQSLTLIATANQGSEATYESGFVIDKFPISRPNLTFSTLTVSNMSPEDSSIYLCSVVDSSNQPQHFGDGTRLSIL.